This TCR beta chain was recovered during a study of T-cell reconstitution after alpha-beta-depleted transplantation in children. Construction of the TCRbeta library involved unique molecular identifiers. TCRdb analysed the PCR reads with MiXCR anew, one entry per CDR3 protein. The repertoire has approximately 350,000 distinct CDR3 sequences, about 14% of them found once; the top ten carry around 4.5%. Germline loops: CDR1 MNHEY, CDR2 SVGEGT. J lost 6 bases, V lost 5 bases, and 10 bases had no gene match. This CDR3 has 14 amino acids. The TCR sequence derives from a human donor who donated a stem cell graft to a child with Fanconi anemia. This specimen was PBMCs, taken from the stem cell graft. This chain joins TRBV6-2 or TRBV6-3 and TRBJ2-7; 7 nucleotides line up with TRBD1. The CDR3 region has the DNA TGTGCCAGCAGTCAATCAACGACAGGGCGCGAGCAGTACTTC. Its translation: CASSQSTTGREQYF.